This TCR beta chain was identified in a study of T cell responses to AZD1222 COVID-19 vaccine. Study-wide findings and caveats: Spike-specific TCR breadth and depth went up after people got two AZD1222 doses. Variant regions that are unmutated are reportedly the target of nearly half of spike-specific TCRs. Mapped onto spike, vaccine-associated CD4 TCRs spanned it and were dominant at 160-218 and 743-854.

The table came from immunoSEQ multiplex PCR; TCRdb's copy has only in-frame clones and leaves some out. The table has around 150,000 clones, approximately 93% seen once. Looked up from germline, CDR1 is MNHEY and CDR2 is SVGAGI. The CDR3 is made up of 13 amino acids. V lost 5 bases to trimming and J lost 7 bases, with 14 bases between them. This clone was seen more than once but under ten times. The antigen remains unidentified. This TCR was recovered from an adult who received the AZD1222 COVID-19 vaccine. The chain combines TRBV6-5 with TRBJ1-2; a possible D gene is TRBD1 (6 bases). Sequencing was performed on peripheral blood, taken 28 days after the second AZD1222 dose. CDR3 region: CASSKGGRAGYTF. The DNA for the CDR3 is TGTGCCAGCAGTAAGGGGGGACGGGCTGGCTACACCTTC.